This T cell receptor beta chain was captured by sequencing in a study of T cells after posttransplantation cyclophosphamide. Sequencing used immunoSEQ multiplex PCR; TCRdb keeps in-frame clones, though not all of them. The sample has roughly 20,000 clones; approximately 74% are singletons. This CDR3 is built from 13 residues. Germline values: CDR1 SGHDN, CDR2 FVKESK. The germline V and J ends were trimmed by 2 bases and 0 bases, with 4 bases remaining between them. Busulfan-fludarabine conditioning, marrow transplant, and cyclophosphamide on days +3 and +4 were administered. This receptor was taken from a young adult male patient who received an allogeneic stem cell transplant from a related donor, was CMV-positive, and had acute GVHD only. Some of the T cells may derive from the graft donor. Sequenced here: PBMCs, sampled after an allogeneic stem cell transplant with post-transplant cyclophosphamide. The gene calls are TRBV14 and TRBJ1-1, with D unresolved. The CDR3 nucleotides read TGTGCCAGCAGCCAAAACATGAACACTGAAGCTTTCTTT. It specifies CASSQNMNTEAFF. The full variable domain, rest sourced from reference TRBV14 and TRBJ1-1, is EAGVTQFPSHSVIEKGQTVTLRCDPISGHDNLYWYRRVMGKEIKFLLHFVKESKQDESGMPNNRFLAERTGGTYSTLKVQPAELEDSGVYFCASSQNMNTEAFFGQGTRLTVV.